The TCR beta chain under discussion was sequenced for a study of T cells in localized non-small cell lung cancer. Findings and limits, study-wide: Clonality peaked in uninvolved adjacent lung rather than tumor.

Germline V gene lookup returns CDR1 SQVTM and CDR2 ANQGSEA. The V end lost 4 bases, the J end lost 6 bases, and 9 bases lay between the germline ends. The CDR3 covers 11 residues. Produced via immunoSEQ multiplex PCR; TCRdb's table is partial and in-frame only. The profile covers about 18,000 clones, with about 80% appearing a single time and more than 25% taken by the ten largest. In regard to this clone: What it binds is unknown.

Sequenced material: peripheral blood, taken before any cancer treatment. This chain connects TRBV29-1 to TRBJ1-2, with D tentatively TRBD1 (5 bases). The origin of this receptor is a male donor aged 60 or over with stage I lung adenocarcinoma. DNA for the CDR3: TGCAGCGTTGTACCAGGGAATGGCTACACCTTC. This gives the protein CSVVPGNGYTF.